This T cell receptor beta chain stems from a study of shared clonotypes between healthy human individuals (dated by TCRdb to between 2020 and 2021). Context from the whole study: A few men and two women, aged 18 to 49 years, made up the cohort. Between about 0.94 and 10 billion PBMCs per donor were obtained by leukapheresis. To increase sequencing depth and limit assay-specific biases, TCR repertoire library preparation and sequencing were carried out by different laboratories using diverse techniques. For each donor, CD4 naive and CD4 memory were each run on three plates, CD8 naive on two plates, and CD8 memory on one plate. To estimate repertoire size and how much clonotype sharing occurs between individuals, the study deeply sequenced the blood TCR repertoires of five healthy adults. Study-wide conclusions, independent of this receptor: Around 5% of naive CD4, around 3.6% of naive CD8, roughly 2.4% of memory CD4, and 0.35% to 0.4% of memory CD8 clonotypes were shared across several donors. Compared with non-shared clonotypes, the clonotypes found in all four sorted-subset donors had higher generation probabilities. Even with the large sequencing depth, rarefaction of the sorted-subset datasets indicated that sequencing was incomplete. Based on pairwise subsampling, the degree of clonotype sharing among donors was expected to be affected by sequencing depth. Only blood was sampled, and tissue TCR repertoires likely differ from those in blood. Because the study included a small number of donors, the genetic and exposure-history diversity represented was limited. Naive subsets generally had larger estimated clonotype richness than memory subsets.

Comment on this clone: Its antigen is still unknown. No per-base quality is available; no much larger clone lies one base away.

CD8 naive samples were CD45RO-negative cells positively selected for CCR7, giving a CD45RA+CCR7+ population that excluded TemRA cells. The donors were healthy, HIV-negative adults who had no recently reported acute infections or vaccinations. Only Caucasian adults living in Nashville, Tennessee, USA were represented among the donors. Blood was obtained by leukapheresis, after which PBMCs were separated by Ficoll-Histopaque density gradient centrifugation and cryopreserved in liquid nitrogen vapor phase. Analytical flow cytometry was used to check the purity and quantity of each magnetically sorted T cell population. From each sorted fraction, genomic DNA was isolated and quantified by UV absorbance on a Nanodrop 2000c. Using the deep immunoSEQ assay, TCR CDR3 regions were amplified from genomic DNA by multiplex PCR. Extracted genomic DNA from each cell subset was distributed evenly across all wells of several immunoSEQ 96-well plates, and each plate was treated as a replicate. Each replicate PCR for sorted subsets received about 180 ng genomic DNA, equal to tens of thousands of T cell genomes. Purified libraries were quantified with a Qubit 3.0 fluorometer, sized on a Bioanalyzer 2100, and re-quantified with the KAPA Library Quantification kit. A separate single-read 150-cycle Illumina NextSeq 550 flow cell was used to sequence each immunoSEQ 96-well plate. The authors' pipeline ran thus. Because the immunoSEQ output held only junctional sequences and lacked quality scores, the filtering could not match the filtering applied to full-length reads. Sequences were annotated with PyIR, a Python wrapper for IgBLAST v1.9, and V/J genes and CDR3 were assigned using IMGT germline references. Reads with weak V/J assignments (E-value above 1e-6), missing CDR3, stop codons, out-of-frame junctions, or ambiguous translated residues were removed. V3J clonotypes were defined as sequences sharing an identical inferred V gene, J gene, and CDR3 amino acid sequence. Percentage overlap between repertoires was computed as shared unique clonotypes divided by the size of the smaller repertoire. Richness of each repertoire was evaluated using RTK rarefaction, the Chao1 estimator, and Recon v2.1 estimates of unobserved clonotypes. OLGA was used to compute generation probabilities for all TCRbeta clonotypes that the gDNA method yielded from a handful of donors. What TCRdb holds here is the immuneACCESS table cut down to in-frame rearrangements. Part of the clones is not present; checked against another copy, under half of the missing clones reflect an unresolved V gene, and the others are unexplained. Clone size and the V and J calls come from that table; the DNA yielded D and trimming. Here the sample has hundreds of thousands of clones; more than 95% occur a single time. In total, the top ten clones hold around 0.3% of the sample.

The sequence was collected from a man between 25 and 39 years old in good health. Sequencing used naive CD8+ T cells sorted from blood. The cell subset or site label, read with the paper, signifies: CD45RA+CCR7+.

The nucleotides are TGTGCCAGCAGTTCGGATTGGCGAAACACCGGGGAGCTGTTTTTT. This translates into CASSSDWRNTGELFF. The V gene is TRBV6-6 and the J gene is TRBJ2-2; the D gene lacks a confident call. Trimming takes 4 bases from V and 2 bases from J, and the germline ends sit 11 bases apart. From a lookup of the germline V gene (reference sequence), CDR1 and CDR2 are MNHNY and SVGAGI. There are 15 amino acids in the CDR3, from cysteine to phenylalanine inclusive. Of the read, only the CDR3 DNA is kept; its 45 bases are in frame from base 1.